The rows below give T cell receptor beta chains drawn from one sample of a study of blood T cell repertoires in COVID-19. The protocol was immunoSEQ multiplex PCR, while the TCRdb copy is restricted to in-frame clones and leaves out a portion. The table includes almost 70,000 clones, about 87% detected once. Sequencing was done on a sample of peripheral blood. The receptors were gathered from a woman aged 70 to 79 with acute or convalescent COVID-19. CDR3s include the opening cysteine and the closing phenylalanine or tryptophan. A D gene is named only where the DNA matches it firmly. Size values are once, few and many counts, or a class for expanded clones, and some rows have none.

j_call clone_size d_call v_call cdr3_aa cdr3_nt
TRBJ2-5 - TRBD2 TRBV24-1 CATSDTAGTREETQYF TGTGCCACCAGTGATACTGCCGGGACTAGGGAGGAGACCCAGTACTTC
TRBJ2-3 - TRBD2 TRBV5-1 CASSREREGDTQYF TGCGCCAGCAGCCGGGAGCGGGAAGGGGATACGCAGTATTTT
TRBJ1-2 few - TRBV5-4 CASSLPGKSAGYTF TGTGCCAGCAGTTTACCCGGGAAATCGGCCGGCTACACCTTC
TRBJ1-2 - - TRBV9 CASSVDRDYGYTF TGTGCCAGCAGCGTAGACAGGGACTATGGCTACACCTTC
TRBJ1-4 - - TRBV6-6 CASSYGTRELFF TGTGCCAGCAGTTACGGGACTCGGGAACTGTTTTTT
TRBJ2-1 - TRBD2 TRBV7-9 CASSSQGLAGFYNEQFF TGTGCCAGCAGCTCCCAGGGTCTAGCGGGATTTTACAATGAGCAGTTCTTC
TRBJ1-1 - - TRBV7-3 CASRRVGTSTTEAFF TGTGCCAGCAGACGGGTCGGGACAAGTACCACTGAAGCTTTCTTT
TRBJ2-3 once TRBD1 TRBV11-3 CASSPGTANTDTQYF TGTGCCAGCAGCCCCGGGACAGCCAACACAGATACGCAGTATTTT
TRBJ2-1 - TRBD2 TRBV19 CASSIFGLAGQNEQFF TGTGCCAGTAGTATATTTGGTCTAGCGGGTCAGAATGAGCAGTTCTTC
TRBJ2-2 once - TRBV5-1 CASSFRGAPNTGELFF TGCGCCAGCAGCTTTCGTGGGGCTCCAAACACCGGGGAGCTGTTTTTT
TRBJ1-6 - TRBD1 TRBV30 CAGRRTGDSPLHF TGTGCGGGGCGAAGGACAGGGGATTCACCCCTCCACTTT
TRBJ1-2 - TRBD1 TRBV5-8 CASRRTGGDYGYTF TGTGCCAGCAGGCGGACAGGGGGAGACTATGGCTACACCTTC
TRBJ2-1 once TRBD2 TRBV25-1 CASSEETSGYNEQFF TGTGCCAGCAGTGAGGAGACTAGCGGGTACAATGAGCAGTTCTTC
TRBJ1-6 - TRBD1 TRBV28 CASSPQGQWNSPLHF TGTGCCAGCAGTCCGCAGGGACAGTGGAATTCACCCCTCCACTTT
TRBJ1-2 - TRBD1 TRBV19 CATNEGQGFFGYTF TGTGCCACTAACGAGGGACAGGGTTTCTTTGGCTACACCTTC
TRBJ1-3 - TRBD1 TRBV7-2 CASSLGQAHTIYF TGTGCCAGCAGCTTGGGACAGGCGCACACCATATATTTT
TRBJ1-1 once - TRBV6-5 CASSYHRVLHYTEAFF TGTGCCAGCAGTTACCACCGGGTCTTACATTATACTGAAGCTTTCTTT
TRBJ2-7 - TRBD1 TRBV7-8 CASSFDRGYEQYF TGTGCCAGCAGCTTCGACAGGGGCTACGAGCAGTACTTC
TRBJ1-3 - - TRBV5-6 CASSLIPTGPSGNTIYF TGTGCCAGCAGCCTTATTCCAACAGGCCCCTCTGGAAACACCATATATTTT
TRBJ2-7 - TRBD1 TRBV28 CASSLRQGLLSEQYF TGTGCCAGCAGTTTACGACAGGGTTTGCTCTCCGAGCAGTACTTC
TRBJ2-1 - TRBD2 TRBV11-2 CASSFPGLAGGLHNEQFF TGTGCCAGCAGCTTTCCGGGACTAGCGGGGGGGCTCCACAATGAGCAGTTCTTC
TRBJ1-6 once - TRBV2 CASSDQGRAGSPLHF TGTGCCAGCAGTGATCAGGGGCGTGCAGGTTCACCCCTCCACTTT
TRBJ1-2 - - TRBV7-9 CASSTFDGYTF TGTGCCAGCAGCACTTTCGATGGCTACACCTTC
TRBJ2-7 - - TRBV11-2 CASSHETGSEQYF TGTGCCAGCAGCCATGAGACGGGGTCCGAGCAGTACTTC
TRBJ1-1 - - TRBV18 CASSPRRGLDTEAFF TGTGCCAGCTCACCAAGACGGGGGTTAGACACTGAAGCTTTCTTT
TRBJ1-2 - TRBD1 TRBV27 CASSWGFPTGGYGYTF TGTGCCAGCAGTTGGGGCTTTCCGACAGGGGGCTATGGCTACACCTTC
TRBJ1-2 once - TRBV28 CASSRMGGDGGYTF TGTGCCAGCAGCCGAATGGGGGGGGACGGTGGCTACACCTTC
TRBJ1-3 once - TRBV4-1 CASSQAGTWGGTIYF TGCGCCAGCAGCCAAGCCGGGACCTGGGGGGGCACCATATATTTT
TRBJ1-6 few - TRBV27 CASSSREYNSPLHF TGTGCCAGCAGTAGTAGAGAGTATAATTCACCCCTCCACTTT
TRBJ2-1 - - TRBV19 CASSIGGRRSSYNEQFF TGTGCCAGTAGTATTGGGGGGAGAAGGAGCTCCTACAATGAGCAGTTCTTC
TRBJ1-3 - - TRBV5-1 CASSLEGSSGNTIYF TGCGCCAGCAGCTTGGAAGGGAGCTCTGGAAACACCATATATTTT
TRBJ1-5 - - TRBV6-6 CASSLTGYSNQPQHF TGTGCCAGCAGTCTGACAGGCTATAGCAATCAGCCCCAGCATTTT
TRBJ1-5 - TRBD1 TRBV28 CASSTTGGNQPQHF TGTGCCAGCAGCACGACAGGGGGAAATCAGCCCCAGCATTTT
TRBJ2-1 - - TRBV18 CASSPGRSNEQFF TGTGCCAGCTCACCTGGAAGGAGTAATGAGCAGTTCTTC
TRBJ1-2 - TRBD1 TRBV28 CASKVVDRENYGYTF TGTGCCAGCAAAGTAGTGGACAGGGAGAACTATGGCTACACCTTC
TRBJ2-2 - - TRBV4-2 CASSQDLLRGLNTGELFF TGTGCCAGCAGCCAAGATTTGTTGCGGGGCTTGAACACCGGGGAGCTGTTTTTT
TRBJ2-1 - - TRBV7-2 CASSWLGAGQFF TGTGCCAGCAGCTGGCTGGGGGCCGGGCAGTTCTTC
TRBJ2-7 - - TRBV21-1 CASSKGGGIPGEQYF TGTGCCAGCAGCAAAGGAGGAGGGATCCCGGGCGAGCAGTACTTC
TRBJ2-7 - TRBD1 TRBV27 CASSLTQGAGEQYF TGTGCCAGCAGTTTAACCCAGGGGGCGGGAGAGCAGTACTTC
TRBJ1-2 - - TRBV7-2 CASSPHGEGSYTF TGTGCCAGCAGCCCCCACGGGGAGGGGTCCTACACCTTC
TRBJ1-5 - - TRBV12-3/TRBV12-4 CASSPTGLSQHF TGTGCCAGCAGTCCCACAGGGCTCTCCCAGCATTTT
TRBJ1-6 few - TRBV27 CASSRLQGGNSPLHF TGTGCCAGCAGTCGCCTTCAGGGCGGAAATTCACCCCTCCACTTT
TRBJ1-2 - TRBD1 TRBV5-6 CASSQQWTGFYGYTF TGTGCCAGCAGCCAGCAGTGGACAGGGTTCTATGGCTACACCTTC
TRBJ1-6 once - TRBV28 CASSKNRARNSPLHF TGTGCCAGCAGTAAGAACAGGGCCCGAAATTCACCCCTCCACTTT
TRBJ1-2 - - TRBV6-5 CASSLGGLNYGYTF TGTGCCAGCAGTCTGGGGGGGCTGAACTATGGCTACACCTTC
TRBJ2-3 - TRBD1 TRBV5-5 CASSPGTGVNLRPDTQYF TGTGCCAGCAGCCCCGGGACAGGGGTAAACTTACGACCAGATACGCAGTATTTT
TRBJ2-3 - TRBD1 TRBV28 CASSSFFLGQGRGTDTQYF TGTGCCAGCAGTTCCTTCTTCTTGGGACAGGGGAGAGGAACAGATACGCAGTATTTT
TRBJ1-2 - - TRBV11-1 CASSLGRDGYTF TGTGCCAGCAGCCTGGGGAGGGATGGCTACACCTTC